This T cell receptor beta chain was retrieved from a study of tumor-infiltrating lymphocytes in primary liver carcinoma. Making TCR beta cDNA involved 400 to 600 ng total RNA and a constant-region primer. Three nested multiplex PCR rounds, a slightly modified ARM-PCR, produced the libraries for TCR beta. The two initial PCR rounds, around 10 cycles each, used TRBV1-TRBV30 forward and C-beta reverse primers. One entry per CDR3 protein results from TCRdb running MiXCR on the multiplex PCR reads. In the table there are some 95,000 distinct CDR3 sequences, less than 70% of which are singletons. Bulk tissue was left unsorted, and RNA and DNA were co-extracted from about 20-30 mg of it. Patients were treatment-naive with chronic HBV infection. With regard to this clonotype: As yet, its antigen is unknown. The junction does not match germline at one end; this may be a read error.

Study findings and constraints: It was tumor-adjacent and tumor-blood pairs that overlapped less than tumor region pairs did.

The germline gives CDR1 MNHNS, CDR2 SASEGT. This CDR3 has 12 amino acids. The sample comprised tumor-adjacent normal liver tissue. This clonotype was obtained from a man aged 35 to 55 with primary liver carcinoma and hepatitis B virus infection. The J gene is TRBJ2-1, the V gene TRBV6-1; D remains unclear. The CDR3 loop is CASNETYNEQLF. Written as DNA, the CDR3 is TGTGCCAGCAATGAAACCTACAATGAGCAGCTCTTC.